This T cell receptor beta chain comes out of a study of cytomegalovirus exposure and HLA in healthy donors. This CDR3 has 15 amino acids. Per the germline V gene, CDR1 is MNHEY and CDR2 is SVGAGI. J was trimmed by 6 bases and V by 6 bases; bases with no gene match: 10. Donors had nominal health at sampling but likely had unrecorded immune exposures. Study-level points and caveats: The authors excluded some V segments, including TRBV6-2 and TRBV6-3, as indistinguishable. Confirmation in vitro established that a few CMV-associated chains were specific for CMV antigens.

Researchers ran the PCR with 60 Vbeta and 13 Jbeta primers. Profiling relied on immunoSEQ multiplex PCR, and the TCRdb table lists in-frame clones only, not all of them. Among roughly 80,000 clones, 67% were seen once, and the ten largest hold 6.5% to 7.5%. A note on this clone: The antigen is not known.

Sequenced sample: PBMCs. The origin of this receptor is a woman between 45 and 60 years old in good health and CMV-seropositive. This sequence joins TRBV6-5 and TRBJ2-1; TRBD1 matches 8 bases. Here the CDR3 reads CASRPTWTGSNEQFF. CDR3 bases: TGTGCCAGCAGACCCACCTGGACAGGGAGCAATGAGCAGTTCTTC.